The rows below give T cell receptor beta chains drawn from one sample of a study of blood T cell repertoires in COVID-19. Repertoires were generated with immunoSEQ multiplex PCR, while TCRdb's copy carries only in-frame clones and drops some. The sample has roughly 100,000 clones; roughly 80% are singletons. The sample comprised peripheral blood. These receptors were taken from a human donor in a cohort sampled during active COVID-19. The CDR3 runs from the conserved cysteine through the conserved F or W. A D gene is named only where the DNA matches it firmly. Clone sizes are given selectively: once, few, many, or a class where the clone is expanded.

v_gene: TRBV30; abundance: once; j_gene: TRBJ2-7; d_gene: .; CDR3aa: CAWNGQNYEQYF; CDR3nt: TGTGCCTGGAACGGACAAAACTACGAGCAGTACTTC
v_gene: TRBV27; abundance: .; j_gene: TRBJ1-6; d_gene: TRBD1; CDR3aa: CASGRQGDNSPLHF; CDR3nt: TGTGCCAGCGGACGACAGGGAGATAATTCACCCCTCCACTTT
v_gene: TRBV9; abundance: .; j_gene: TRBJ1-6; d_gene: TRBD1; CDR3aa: CASSARGQFNSPLHF; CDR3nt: TGTGCCAGCAGCGCCCGGGGACAGTTTAATTCACCCCTCCACTTT
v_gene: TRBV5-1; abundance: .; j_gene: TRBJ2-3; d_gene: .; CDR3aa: CASRGGGRSSSTDTQYF; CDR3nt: TGCGCCAGCAGAGGGGGGGGACGCTCCTCTAGCACAGATACGCAGTATTTT
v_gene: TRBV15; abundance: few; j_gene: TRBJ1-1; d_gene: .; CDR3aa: CATQGMNTEAFF; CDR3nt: TGTGCCACTCAGGGCATGAACACTGAAGCTTTCTTT
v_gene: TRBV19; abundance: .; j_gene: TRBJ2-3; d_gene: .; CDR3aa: CASSQGYSTDTQYF; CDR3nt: TGTGCCAGTAGTCAGGGCTATAGCACAGATACGCAGTATTTT
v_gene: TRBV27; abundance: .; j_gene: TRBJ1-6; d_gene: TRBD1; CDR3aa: CASSFLLLTGGGSPLHF; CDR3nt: TGTGCCAGCAGTTTCCTCCTCCTGACAGGGGGCGGTTCACCCCTCCACTTT
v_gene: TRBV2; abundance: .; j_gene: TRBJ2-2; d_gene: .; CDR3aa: CASSYAWGELFF; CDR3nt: TGTGCCAGCAGTTATGCTTGGGGCGAGCTGTTTTTT
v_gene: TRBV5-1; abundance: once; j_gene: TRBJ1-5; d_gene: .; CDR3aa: CASSQSFGGKGGRNQPQHF; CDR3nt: TGCGCCAGCAGCCAATCCTTTGGGGGGAAGGGCGGTCGCAATCAGCCCCAGCATTTT
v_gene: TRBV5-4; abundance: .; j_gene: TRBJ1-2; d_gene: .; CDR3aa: CASSLRGLAGVNTF; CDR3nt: TGTGCCAGCAGCTTGAGGGGGTTGGCAGGGGTTAACACCTTC
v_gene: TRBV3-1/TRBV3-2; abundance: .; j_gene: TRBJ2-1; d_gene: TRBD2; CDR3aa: CASSQKRSGGPNEQFF; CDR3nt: TGTGCCAGCAGCCAAAAACGGAGCGGGGGGCCCAATGAGCAGTTCTTC
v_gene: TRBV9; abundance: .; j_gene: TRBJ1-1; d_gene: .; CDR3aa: CASSVRGNSEAFF; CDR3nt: TGTGCCAGCAGCGTTCGAGGGAACTCTGAAGCTTTCTTT
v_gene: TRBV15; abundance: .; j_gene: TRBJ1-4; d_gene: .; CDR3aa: CATSRDTAEGEKLFF; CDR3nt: TGTGCCACCAGCAGAGATACGGCGGAGGGTGAAAAACTGTTTTTT
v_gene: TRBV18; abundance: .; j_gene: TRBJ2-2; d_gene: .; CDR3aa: CASSRTRTGELFF; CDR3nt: TGTGCCAGCTCACGTACTAGGACCGGGGAGCTGTTTTTT
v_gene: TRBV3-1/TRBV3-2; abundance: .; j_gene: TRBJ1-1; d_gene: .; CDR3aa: CASSRTDLEAFF; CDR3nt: TGTGCCAGCAGTAGGACAGACCTTGAAGCTTTCTTT
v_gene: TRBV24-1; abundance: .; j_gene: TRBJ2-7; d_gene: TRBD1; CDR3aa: CATSGSLRDSSYEQYF; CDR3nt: TGTGCCACCAGTGGGTCCCTCCGGGACAGCTCCTACGAGCAGTACTTC
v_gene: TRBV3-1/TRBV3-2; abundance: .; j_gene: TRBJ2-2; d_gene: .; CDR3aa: CASSQVSVAGELFF; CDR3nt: TGTGCCAGCAGCCAAGTTAGTGTAGCCGGGGAGCTGTTTTTT
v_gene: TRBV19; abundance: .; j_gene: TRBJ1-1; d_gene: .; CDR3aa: CASSIGQMTEAFF; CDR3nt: TGTGCCAGTAGTATAGGGCAAATGACTGAAGCTTTCTTT
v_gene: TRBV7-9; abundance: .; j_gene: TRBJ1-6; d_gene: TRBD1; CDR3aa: CASSFPRQGSSYNSPLHF; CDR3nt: TGTGCCAGCAGCTTCCCTCGACAGGGGAGCTCCTATAATTCACCCCTCCACTTT
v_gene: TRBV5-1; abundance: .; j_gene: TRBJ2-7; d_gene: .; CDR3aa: CASSLAGSYEQYF; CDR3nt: TGCGCCAGCAGCTTGGCGGGCTCCTACGAGCAGTACTTC
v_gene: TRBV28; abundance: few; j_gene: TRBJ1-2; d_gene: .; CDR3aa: CASTLGEDIGYTF; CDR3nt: TGTGCCAGCACCCTCGGCGAGGATATCGGCTACACCTTC
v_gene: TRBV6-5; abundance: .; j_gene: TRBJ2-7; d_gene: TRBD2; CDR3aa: CAISERGPPLEQYF; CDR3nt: TGTGCCATTTCGGAGCGGGGGCCACCCCTCGAGCAGTACTTC
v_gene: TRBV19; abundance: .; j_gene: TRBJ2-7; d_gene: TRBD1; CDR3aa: CASSKTGTGVYEQYF; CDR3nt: TGTGCCAGTAGCAAAACCGGGACAGGGGTCTACGAGCAGTACTTC
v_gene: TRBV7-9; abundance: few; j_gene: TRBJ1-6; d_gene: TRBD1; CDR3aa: CASSLKYGTDNNSPLHF; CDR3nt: TGTGCCAGCAGCCTAAAATACGGGACAGACAATAATTCACCCCTCCACTTT
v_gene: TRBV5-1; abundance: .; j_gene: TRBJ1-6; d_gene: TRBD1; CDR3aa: CASSPGQGITNSPLHF; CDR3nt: TGCGCCAGCAGCCCGGGACAGGGAATCACAAATTCACCCCTCCACTTT
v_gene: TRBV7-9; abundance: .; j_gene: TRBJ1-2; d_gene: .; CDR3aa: CASSLDRRYVYTF; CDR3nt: TGTGCCAGCAGCCTAGACAGGAGATATGTCTACACCTTC
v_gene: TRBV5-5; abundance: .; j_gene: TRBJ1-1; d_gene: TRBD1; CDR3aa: CASSARTGRDTEAFF; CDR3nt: TGTGCCAGCAGCGCACGGACAGGGAGAGACACTGAAGCTTTCTTT
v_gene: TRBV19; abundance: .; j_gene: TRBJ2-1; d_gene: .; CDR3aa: CASSIRGNYNEQFF; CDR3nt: TGTGCCAGTAGTATCCGGGGGAACTACAATGAGCAGTTCTTC
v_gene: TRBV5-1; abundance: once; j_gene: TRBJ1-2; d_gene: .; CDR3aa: CASSLETGGRRGYTF; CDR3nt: TGCGCCAGCAGCCTCGAAACGGGGGGGCGCCGAGGCTACACCTTC
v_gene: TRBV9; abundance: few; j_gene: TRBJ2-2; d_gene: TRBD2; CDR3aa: CASASGGASTGELFF; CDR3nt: TGTGCCAGCGCCAGCGGGGGGGCCAGCACCGGGGAGCTGTTTTTT
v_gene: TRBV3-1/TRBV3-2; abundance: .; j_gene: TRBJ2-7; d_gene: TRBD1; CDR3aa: CASSQTAGGCEQYF; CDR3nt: TGTGCCAGCAGCCAGACCGCAGGGGGCTGCGAGCAGTACTTC
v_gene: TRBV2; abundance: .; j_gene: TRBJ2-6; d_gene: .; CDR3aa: CASSGTAGPGANVLTF; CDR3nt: TGTGCCAGCAGCGGGACCGCGGGACCTGGGGCCAACGTCCTGACTTTC
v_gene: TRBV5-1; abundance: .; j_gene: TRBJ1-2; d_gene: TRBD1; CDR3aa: CASSGGTGVDYGYTF; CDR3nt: TGCGCCAGCAGCGGCGGGACAGGGGTCGACTATGGCTACACCTTC
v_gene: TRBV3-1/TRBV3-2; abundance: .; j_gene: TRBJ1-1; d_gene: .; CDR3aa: CASSPYHKNTEAFF; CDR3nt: TGTGCCAGCAGCCCTTACCACAAGAACACTGAAGCTTTCTTT
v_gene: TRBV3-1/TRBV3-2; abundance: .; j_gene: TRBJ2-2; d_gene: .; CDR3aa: CASSPRGPGAGELFF; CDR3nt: TGTGCCAGCAGCCCCCGGGGCCCGGGGGCCGGGGAGCTGTTTTTT
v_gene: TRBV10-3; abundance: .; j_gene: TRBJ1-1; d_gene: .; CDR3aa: CAIKSTGENTEAFF; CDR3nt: TGTGCCATCAAATCGACAGGCGAGAACACTGAAGCTTTCTTT
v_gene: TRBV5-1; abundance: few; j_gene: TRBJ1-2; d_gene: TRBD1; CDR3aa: CASSAGPGQGSGGYTF; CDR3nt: TGCGCCAGCAGCGCGGGACCGGGACAGGGATCTGGTGGCTACACCTTC
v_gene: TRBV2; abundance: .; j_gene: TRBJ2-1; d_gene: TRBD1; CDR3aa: CASRDDPDRGEQFF; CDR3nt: TGTGCCAGCAGGGACGATCCGGACAGGGGAGAGCAGTTCTTC